These 19 T cell receptor beta chains came from one sample sequenced in a study of blood T cell repertoires in COVID-19. TCRdb's table, derived via immunoSEQ multiplex PCR, lists solely in-frame clones and lacks some. The sample shows fewer than 85,000 clones, 82% of them seen only once. Sequences were obtained from peripheral blood. These receptors were collected from a woman between 55 and 75 years old with acute or convalescent COVID-19.

This sequence joins TRBV7-9 and TRBJ1-1, with D unclear. CDR3 length: 14 residues. CDR1 is SEHNR and CDR2 is FQNEAQ in the germline V gene (reference sequence). The CDR3 nucleotides are TGTGTGGGAGGTCTAAGGGCTTTTAGCCCTGAAGCTTTCTTT. Protein product: CVGGLRAFSPEAFF.

This chain links TRBV24-1 with TRBJ2-1; D is ambiguous. Germline V CDR1 and CDR2: KGHDR, SFDVKD. This CDR3 has 16 residues. V was pared by 4 bases and J by 0 bases, with 12 bases between. The CDR3 here is CATSDPKISSYNEQFF. CDR3 DNA sequence: TGTGCCACCAGTGACCCCAAAATTAGCTCCTACAATGAGCAGTTCTTC.

The chain links TRBV5-1 to TRBJ2-7; 8 bases map to TRBD1. The CDR3 totals 12 residues. V shed 4 bases and J 4 bases; nucleotides not matched to a gene: 1. The germline CDR1 and CDR2 sequences are SGHRS and YFSETQ. DNA of the CDR3: TGCGCCAGCAGCCGGACAGGGTACGAGCAGTACTTC. Amino acid sequence: CASSRTGYEQYF.

The V and J genes are TRBV12-3 or TRBV12-4 and TRBJ1-5; D may be TRBD1 (5 bases). The CDR3 runs 13 residues. Deletions cut 7 bases from V and 7 bases from J, with 14 bases between. The CDR3 DNA is TGTGCCAGCACCCGCAGGGAGGGGCAGCCCCAGCATTTT. This codes for CASTRREGQPQHF.

J is TRBJ2-3 and V is TRBV30; 9 bases are shared with TRBD2. From germline, CDR1 is GTSNPN and CDR2 SVGIG (reference sequence). V gave up 3 bases and J gave up 2 bases; unmatched junction bases: 3. The CDR3 consists of 14 residues. CDR3 sequence (DNA): TGTGCCTGGAGCCTAGCGGGATACACAGATACGCAGTATTTT. It yields the protein CAWSLAGYTDTQYF.

This clone was recorded only once. The rearrangement links TRBV11-2 to TRBJ1-2, with a tentative D call TRBD1 (5 bases). The ends were cut back, 1 base at V and 4 bases at J, with 19 bases in the middle. The germline gives CDR1 SGHAT, CDR2 FQNNGV. The CDR3 extends over 17 amino acids. The CDR3 spells CASSLARGGDSRYGYTF. In DNA, the CDR3 is TGTGCCAGCAGCTTAGCTCGCGGTGGGGACTCACGCTATGGCTACACCTTC.

This chain connects TRBV11-2 to TRBJ2-1; 7 bases line up with TRBD1. CDR1 and CDR2 from the germline V gene are SGHAT and FQNNGV. Trimming at V came to 2 bases and at J to 4 bases, leaving 5 bases not matched to a gene. The CDR3 totals 15 residues. CDR3 DNA: TGTGCCAGCAGCTTAACGCAGGGGGAGTACAATGAGCAGTTCTTC. Protein: CASSLTQGEYNEQFF.

The count of this clone is one. The chain carries TRBV5-1 and TRBJ2-7, with TRBD1 matching over 9 bases. Trimming took 2 bases from V and 2 from J; bases not matched to a gene: 14. Germline V gives CDR1 SGHRS, CDR2 YFSETQ. The CDR3 extends over 18 amino acids. The CDR3 DNA reads TGCGCCAGCAGCTTTGGACCGGGACAGGGATCGGCGACCTACGAGCAGTACTTC. As protein: CASSFGPGQGSATYEQYF.

The chain employs TRBV29-1 and TRBJ2-3, with 11 bases matching TRBD2. In germline, CDR1 is SQVTM, CDR2 ANQGSEA. The J segment lost 4 bases and the V segment lost 7 bases, leaving 16 bases of the junction unmatched. The CDR3 covers 17 residues. CDR3 loop: CSGQGLAENGISDTQYF. The DNA of the CDR3 is TGCAGCGGGCAGGGACTAGCGGAGAATGGGATTTCAGATACGCAGTATTTT.

This chain uses TRBV4-1 with TRBJ1-2; unclear D gene. The CDR3 extends over 15 amino acids. Germline CDR1 and CDR2: MGHRA and YSYEKL. Trimming took 0 bases from V and 8 from J, leaving 16 bases between them. As DNA, the CDR3 is TGCGCCAGCAGCCAAGATCCCGGGAGTACCTGGGGCTACACCTTC. Translation: CASSQDPGSTWGYTF.

The chain uses TRBV12-3 or TRBV12-4 and TRBJ2-7; 9 nucleotides line up with TRBD1. CDR3 length equals 13 residues. V shed 6 bases and J 5 bases; nucleotides not matched to a gene: 5. CDR3 DNA sequence: TGTGCCAGCAGGGGACAGGGATCTGACGAGCAGTACTTC. Residues: CASRGQGSDEQYF.

In this sample, this clone turned up a few times. This sequence joins TRBV3-1 (or the pseudogene TRBV3-2) and TRBJ1-2; perhaps TRBD1 as D (6 bases). From germline, CDR1 is LGHDT and CDR2 YNNKEL (reference sequence). V was clipped by 4 bases and J by 0 bases, with 18 bases between them. CDR3 size: 17 residues. Here the CDR3 reads CASSPRGRLGTNYGYTF. CDR3 nucleotides: TGTGCCAGCAGCCCCAGGGGCCGATTGGGGACTAACTATGGCTACACCTTC.

The chain is built from TRBV27 and TRBJ2-1, with TRBD2 matching 15 bases. V lost 2 bases and J lost 9; bases outside the gene matches: 5. CDR3 length equals 16 residues. Germline V lookup: CDR1 MNHEY, CDR2 SMNVEV (reference sequence). CDR3 in amino acids: CASSLRGTSGRTEQFF. The CDR3 nucleotides read TGTGCCAGCAGTTTAAGAGGGACTAGCGGGAGGACTGAGCAGTTCTTC.

The chain recombines TRBV4-1 with TRBJ1-4; 7 bases agree with TRBD1. The V segment lost 4 bases and the J segment 5 bases; nucleotides outside the gene matches: 7. The CDR3 loop spans 15 amino acids. The V gene's germline CDR1 is MGHRA and CDR2 YSYEKL. This CDR3 is CASSPQGQMNEKLFF. The CDR3 DNA reads TGCGCCAGCAGCCCCCAGGGACAGATGAATGAAAAACTGTTTTTT.

The rearrangement uses TRBV28 and TRBJ1-4; 7 nucleotides line up with TRBD1. The CDR3 has 13 residues. CDR1 is MDHEN, CDR2 SYDVKM, per germline. Losses at the gene ends were 5 bases for V and 7 bases for J; bases not matched to a gene: 4. Here the CDR3 DNA reads TGTGCCAGCAGTAATAACAGGGGTGAAAAACTGTTTTTT. This codes for CASSNNRGEKLFF.

This sequence joins TRBV5-1 and TRBJ1-4, with a possible D match to TRBD1 (5 bases). Germline V gene sequence: CDR1 SGHRS, CDR2 YFSETQ. The CDR3 runs 15 residues. V was cut by 0 bases and J by 10 bases, with 16 bases left in between. The CDR3 DNA reads TGCGCCAGCAGCTTGGCCGGAGCGGGGGACGGAAAACTGTTTTTT. Its protein is CASSLAGAGDGKLFF.

The CDR3 loop is CASSAAGSGIYEQYF. For the CDR3, the DNA is TGTGCCAGCAGCGCCGCGGGTAGCGGGATCTACGAGCAGTACTTC. The chain carries TRBV7-2 and TRBJ2-7, with 8 bases fitting TRBD2. This CDR3 has 15 amino acids. Germline values: CDR1 SGHTA, CDR2 FQGNSA. V lost 5 bases, J lost 3 bases, and 9 bases stayed unmatched.

This chain links TRBV6-5 with TRBJ1-5; 8 bases match TRBD1. V gave up 7 bases and J gave up 6 bases; unmatched junction bases: 8. The CDR3 is made up of 14 amino acids. Looked up from germline, CDR1 is MNHEY and CDR2 is SVGAGI. The CDR3 here is CASNLAGGVQPQHF. Written as DNA, the CDR3 is TGTGCCAGCAACTTGGCAGGGGGCGTTCAGCCCCAGCATTTT.

The chain links TRBV27 to TRBJ2-1; 12 nucleotides match TRBD2. The CDR3 has 19 amino acids. The trim removed 0 bases at V and 3 bases at J, leaving 9 bases unmatched. Germline V gene sequence: CDR1 MNHEY, CDR2 SMNVEV (reference sequence). The CDR3 nucleotides read TGTGCCAGCAGTTTATCGCCTAGCGGGGGGGCAACTCTCTACAATGAGCAGTTCTTC. Its protein is CASSLSPSGGATLYNEQFF.